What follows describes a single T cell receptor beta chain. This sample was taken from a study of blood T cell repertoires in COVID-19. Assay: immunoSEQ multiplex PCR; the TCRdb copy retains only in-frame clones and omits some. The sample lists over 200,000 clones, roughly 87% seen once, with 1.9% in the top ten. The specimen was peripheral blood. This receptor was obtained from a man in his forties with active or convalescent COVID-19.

CDR3 DNA sequence: TGTGCCAGTAGTGCCTCACAGGGCCCTACCTACGAGCAGTACTTC. It is translated as CASSASQGPTYEQYF. The genes are TRBV19 and TRBJ2-7; D is perhaps TRBD1 (6 bases). In germline, CDR1 is LNHDA, CDR2 SQIVND (reference sequence). This CDR3 is built from 15 residues. The ends were cut back, 5 bases at V and 2 bases at J, with 16 bases in the middle.